Following are 20 T cell receptor beta chains from one sample sequenced in a study of T-cell reconstitution after alpha-beta-depleted transplantation in children. The authors prepared the TCRbeta library with unique molecular identifiers. TCRdb re-called the PCR reads with MiXCR, one entry per CDR3 protein. The sample has under 450,000 distinct CDR3 sequences, about 17% seen once. The input for sequencing was PBMCs, mostly from graft donor cells, taken 360 days after TCRalphabeta/CD19-depleted stem cell transplant. The receptors originated from a boy under two years old who had a stem cell transplant for Wiskott-Aldrich syndrome, so the T cells may come from the graft donor.

J is TRBJ1-1 and V is TRBV15, with D tentatively TRBD1 (6 bases). CDR3 length: 13 amino acids. Trimming removed 3 bases at V and 8 bases at J, with 13 bases between. CDR1 is LNHNV, CDR2 YYDKDF, per germline (reference sequence). The CDR3, as DNA: TGTGCCACCAGCAGGTTCTACAGGGTAGAAGCTTTCTTT. Translated, it gives CATSRFYRVEAFF.

This sequence joins TRBV12-3 or TRBV12-4 and TRBJ1-2; D remains unclear. The germline V and J ends were trimmed by 1 base and 7 bases, with 4 bases remaining between them. The CDR3 contains 11 residues. The DNA for the CDR3 is TGTGCCAGCAGTTTAGGGGCTGGCTACACCTTC. Translated: CASSLGAGYTF.

The chain carries TRBV7-9 and TRBJ2-2; D not resolved. This CDR3 has 11 residues. Germline assignment: CDR1 SEHNR and CDR2 FQNEAQ (reference sequence). Trimming shortened V by 1 base and J by 9 bases, and 3 bases separated the two germline ends. The CDR3 here is CASSLVRELFF. The CDR3 DNA follows: TGTGCCAGCAGCTTAGTTCGGGAGCTGTTTTTT.

In its sample, this clonotype was seen a few times. This rearrangement joins TRBV28 to TRBJ2-7, with D possibly TRBD1 on 6 matching bases. V was clipped by 3 bases and J by 4 bases, with 13 bases between them. This CDR3 region has 14 residues. Germline-derived CDR1 and CDR2 are MDHEN and SYDVKM. The CDR3 sequence: CASSFQGSVYEQYF. CDR3 DNA: TGTGCCAGCAGTTTTCAGGGGTCCGTTTACGAGCAGTACTTC.

This clonotype showed up just a few times. It is unclear where the CDR3 begins or ends on the DNA, so no DNA is shown, and the CDR3 is as TCRdb lists it. The chain carries TRBV12-3 or TRBV12-4 and TRBJ2-2. Termini included, the CDR3 measures 14 amino acids. The CDR3 sequence: CASSPSITGELFFF.

This clonotype was counted between two and nine times. The chain is built from TRBV15 and TRBJ2-7; the D is unclear. CDR1 and CDR2 (germline): LNHNV, YYDKDF (reference sequence). Deletions cut 0 bases from V and 1 base from J, with 7 bases between. This CDR3 spans 14 amino acids. CDR3 in amino acids: CATSRDPGSYEQYF. DNA for the CDR3: TGTGCCACCAGCAGAGATCCCGGGTCCTACGAGCAGTACTTC.

V usage is TRBV29-1 and J usage is TRBJ2-1; D might be TRBD1 or TRBD2, each matching 5 bases. The V gene lost 2 bases and the J gene lost 2 bases, with 13 bases spanning the gap. The CDR3 contains 15 residues. Germline V CDR1 and CDR2: SQVTM, ANQGSEA. The CDR3 is CSVEPRGEAYNEQFF. DNA of the CDR3: TGCAGCGTTGAACCGAGGGGAGAGGCCTACAATGAGCAGTTCTTC.

CDR3 DNA: TGTGCCAGCTCAACCCGGGACAAATACTCCTACGAGCAGTACTTC. As protein: CASSTRDKYSYEQYF. The gene calls are TRBV12-3 or TRBV12-4 and TRBJ2-7; TRBD1 might be the D (6 bases). The CDR3 is 15 residues long. V was cut by 8 bases and J by 0 bases, with 17 bases left in between.

This clonotype was counted between two and nine times. The chain is built from TRBV21-1 and TRBJ2-7; TRBD2 is the table's D call and was not checked against the DNA. TRBV21-1 is assigned pseudogene status. This CDR3 is built from 14 residues. The CDR3, as DNA: TGTGCCAGCAGCAACTACCGGGCGGCGTACGAGCAGTACTTC. Its translation is CASSNYRAAYEQYF.

This clonotype appeared once. This chain joins TRBV2 and TRBJ2-7, with D possibly TRBD1 on 5 matching bases. Germline V gene sequence: CDR1 SNHLY, CDR2 FYNNEI. Trimming shortened V by 2 bases and J by 5 bases, and 13 bases separated the two germline ends. The CDR3 loop spans 14 amino acids. CDR3 coding DNA: TGTGCCAGCAGTGAAAGGACAAGAGAGGACGAGCAGTACTTC. Protein sequence: CASSERTREDEQYF.

This clonotype was counted only a few times. For the CDR3, the DNA is TGTGCCAACCGGGACAGGGAATACTCTGGGGCCAACGTCCTGACTTTC. It codes for CANRDREYSGANVLTF. V and J are TRBV24-1 and TRBJ2-6; 9 bases align to TRBD1. Germline CDR1 and CDR2: KGHDR and SFDVKD. V was pared by 11 bases and J by 0 bases, with 7 bases of the junction left unmatched. CDR3 length: 16 amino acids.

The chain combines TRBV20-1 with TRBJ2-1; a possible D gene is TRBD1 (5 bases). CDR3 size: 14 residues. Per the germline V gene, CDR1 is DFQATT and CDR2 is SNEGSKA (reference sequence). The V end was cut by 5 bases, the J end by 0 bases, with 11 bases between. The CDR3 loop reads CSALGRDSYNEQFF. In DNA form, the CDR3 reads TGCAGTGCTCTTGGCAGGGACTCCTACAATGAGCAGTTCTTC.

V usage is TRBV29-1 and J usage is TRBJ1-1; maybe TRBD1 (6 bases). The CDR3 spans 12 residues. In germline, CDR1 is SQVTM, CDR2 ANQGSEA. V was clipped by 7 bases and J by 5 bases, with 14 bases between them. The CDR3 nucleotides are TGCAGCGCGAAGGGGACAAAGACTGAAGCTTTCTTT. Translating gives CSAKGTKTEAFF.

A few counts support this clonotype. The chain recombines TRBV6-5 with TRBJ2-3, with D possibly called TRBD1 or TRBD2 (5 bases each). The CDR3 covers 15 residues. Germline V gene sequence: CDR1 MNHEY, CDR2 SVGAGI. V lost 2 bases and J 4 bases, leaving 13 bases between the germline ends. As DNA, the CDR3 is TGTGCCAGCAGTTACACGAGAGGGGAATCAGATACGCAGTATTTT. Translation: CASSYTRGESDTQYF.

This clonotype was counted once. This chain joins TRBV3-1 and TRBJ2-7, with D tentatively TRBD1 or TRBD2 (5 bases each). The germline V gene encodes CDR1 LGHDT and CDR2 YNNKEL (reference sequence). Between the trimmed V and J ends, which lost 0 bases and 2 bases, there was a span of 14 bases. The CDR3 consists of 16 residues. The CDR3 sequence: CASSQDGASRAYEQYF. The CDR3 DNA reads as TGTGCCAGCAGCCAAGATGGGGCTAGCCGAGCCTACGAGCAGTACTTC.

Many counts were recorded for this clonotype. This chain joins TRBV6-1 and TRBJ2-1; D is unresolved. The CDR3 length is 15 residues. Germline V CDR1 and CDR2: MNHNS, SASEGT. Trimming removed 6 bases from V and 7 bases from J, with 19 bases in between. CDR3 coding DNA: TGTGCCAGCAGGCCTGACGGAATACTACAGAATGAGCAGTTCTTC. Amino acid sequence: CASRPDGILQNEQFF.

The chain is built from TRBV20-1 and TRBJ2-7; no clear D. The CDR3 consists of 12 residues. Germline assignment: CDR1 DFQATT and CDR2 SNEGSKA (reference sequence). The V end was cut by 1 base, the J end by 2 bases, with 6 bases between. As DNA, the CDR3 is TGCAGTGCTAGAGCCCCCCCCTACGAGCAGTACTTC. This gives the protein CSARAPPYEQYF.

This clonotype has a count of ten or more. The V gene is TRBV20-1, the J gene TRBJ2-5; D gene unclear. This CDR3 has 13 residues. Germline lookup yields CDR1 DFQATT and CDR2 SNEGSKA (reference sequence). V lost 0 bases and J lost 5, with 10 bases in between. The CDR3 here is CSARDPRVETQYF. As DNA, the CDR3 is TGCAGTGCTAGAGATCCTAGGGTGGAGACCCAGTACTTC.

This sequence joins TRBV2 and TRBJ2-5; 7 bases are a match to TRBD1. Germline CDR1 reads SNHLY; CDR2 reads FYNNEI. This CDR3 has 12 amino acids. V lost 9 bases to trimming and J lost 1 base; unmatched junction nucleotides: 2. In DNA form, the CDR3 reads TGTGCCAGTGACAGGGCCCAAGAGACCCAGTACTTC. Protein: CASDRAQETQYF.

This clonotype occurred a few times. This chain connects TRBV6-1 to TRBJ2-2; TRBD2 might be the D (6 bases). Between the trimmed V and J ends, which lost 6 bases and 0 bases, there was a span of 14 bases. CDR1 and CDR2 (germline): MNHNS, SASEGT. CDR3 size: 16 residues. CDR3 region: CASRPPGGPNTGELFF. The CDR3 DNA sequence: TGTGCCAGCAGACCTCCCGGGGGACCGAACACCGGGGAGCTGTTTTTT.